This T cell receptor gamma chain was recorded in a study of intestinal T cells in coeliac disease (dated by TCRdb to about 2020). For context, the study as a whole: Coeliac patients were found to be much younger than controls, with mean ages of around 16.0 versus 57 years recorded in the TRG cohort. A second, larger TCR-gamma (TRG) cohort included duodenal biopsies from some 35 coeliac disease patients and roughly 20 non-coeliac controls. The TCR-delta (TRD) cohort included duodenal biopsies from approximately 11 coeliac disease patients and approximately 11 non-coeliac controls. The study at large found these results: In training, clustering based on TRD kmers put every one of the 22 biopsies in the right class, and the leave-one-out accuracy was reported as 91%. FFPE-derived DNA was found to be relatively degraded, and loss of a proportion of TCR sequences in each sample was likely caused by this degradation. Clustering based on TRG put 51 of 54 biopsies (about 94%) in the right class, and the reported leave-one-out accuracy was approximately 87%. It was not possible to tell repeated CDR3 amino acid sequences apart from PCR duplicates. The coeliac group and the control group were significantly different in age, but an analysis split by age did not give significant classification.

CDR1 VTNTFY and CDR2 YDVSTARD are derived from the germline V gene (reference sequence). V loses 0 bases at its end and J loses 4 bases; junction bases beyond the gene matches: 6. The CDR3, from cysteine to phenylalanine, totals 14 residues. The retained sequence is limited to the CDR3, 42 bases, with the frame set at the first base. By how much of the sample it makes up, this clone is large (0.1 to 1%). Its binding antigen is unknown. Base qualities are missing; no much larger clone stands one base away. For each case, genomic DNA was isolated from ten 5-um FFPE scrolls with the QIAamp DNA FFPE tissue kit. To test whether coeliac disease could be classified from the TCR repertoire, the study used duodenal biopsies that were formalin-fixed paraffin-embedded, fully anonymised, and surplus to diagnostic needs. The library was produced with multiplex PCR. The data were produced on an Ion Torrent PGM. TRG repertoires were amplified from 150 to 250 ng of biopsy DNA with the LymphoTrack kit, in which Illumina adapters are carried by the primers. TRG amplicons were purified with AMPure XP beads, quantified on a 2100 Bioanalyzer, and pooled equimolarly. TRG libraries were sequenced on an Ion PGM instrument. As for the original processing: Reads in which more than 10% of nucleotides fell below the per-patient third-quartile quality score were removed with FastX. Reads were aligned with IMGT/HighV-QUEST to assign V, D and J genes, identify CDR3 regions and assess functionality. Sequences were converted to amino acids, and every sequence predicted to be non-functional was removed. CDR3s were broken into kmers both with and without positional annotation, kmer frequencies were analysed by PCA, and samples were clustered using each of the 1023 combinations of PCs 1-10. Leave-one-out cross-validation was used to validate the classification, with parameters re-optimised on the remaining samples in each round. Using the vegan R package, Shannon diversity was calculated from repeated random subsamples whose size matched the lowest read count. Public reads were reanalyzed in TCRdb with CATT, and rows carrying the same DNA were merged afterwards. These V and J calls are TCRdb output, not the study's own analysis. The sample yields over 850 gamma-chain clones; just over 50% were counted once. The biggest ten clones account for around 10% of the sample.

The chain is made from TRGV3 and TRGJ1 or TRGJ2. The clonotype comes from a human donor with celiac disease. Specimen: a duodenal biopsy. The CDR3 protein is CATWDRPKYYKKLF. The nucleotide sequence is given as TGTGCCACCTGGGACAGGCCCAAGTATTATAAGAAACTCTTT.